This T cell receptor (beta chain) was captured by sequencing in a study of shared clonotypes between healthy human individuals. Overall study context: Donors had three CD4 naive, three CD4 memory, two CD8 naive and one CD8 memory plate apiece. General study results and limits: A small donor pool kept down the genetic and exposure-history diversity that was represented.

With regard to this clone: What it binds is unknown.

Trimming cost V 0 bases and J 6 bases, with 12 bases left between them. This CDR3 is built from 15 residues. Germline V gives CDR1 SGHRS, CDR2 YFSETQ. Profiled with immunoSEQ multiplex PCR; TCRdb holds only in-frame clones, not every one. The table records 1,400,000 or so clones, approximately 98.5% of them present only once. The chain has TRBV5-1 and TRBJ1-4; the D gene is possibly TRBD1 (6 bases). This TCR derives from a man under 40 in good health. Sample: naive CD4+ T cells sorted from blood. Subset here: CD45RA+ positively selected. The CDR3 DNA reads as TGCGCCAGCAGCTTGGGGGGGCGAGGTGATGAAAAACTGTTTTTT. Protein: CASSLGGRGDEKLFF. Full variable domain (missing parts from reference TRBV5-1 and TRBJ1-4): KAGVTQTPRYLIKTRGQQVTLSCSPISGHRSVSWYQQTPGQGLQFLFEYFSETQRNKGNFPGRFSGRQFSNSRSEMNVSTLELGDSALYLCASSLGGRGDEKLFFGSGTQLSVL.